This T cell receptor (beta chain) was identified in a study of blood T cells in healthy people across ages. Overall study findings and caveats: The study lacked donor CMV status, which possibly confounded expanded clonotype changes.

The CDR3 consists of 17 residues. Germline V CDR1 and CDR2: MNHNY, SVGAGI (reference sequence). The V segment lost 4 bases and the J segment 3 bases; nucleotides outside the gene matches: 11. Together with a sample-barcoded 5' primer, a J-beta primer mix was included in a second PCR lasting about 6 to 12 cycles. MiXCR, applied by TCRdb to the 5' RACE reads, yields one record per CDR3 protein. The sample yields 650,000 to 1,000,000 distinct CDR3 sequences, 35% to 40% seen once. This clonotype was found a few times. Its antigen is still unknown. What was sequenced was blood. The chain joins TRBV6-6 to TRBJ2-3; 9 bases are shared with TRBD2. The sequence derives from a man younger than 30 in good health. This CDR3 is CASSSLNLAGQTDTQYF. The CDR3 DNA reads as TGTGCCAGCAGTTCCCTAAACCTAGCGGGGCAAACAGATACGCAGTATTTT.